The TCR beta chain described here comes from a study of OX40 agonist ivuxolimab in advanced cancers. About the study as a whole: Ivuxolimab, which targeted the costimulatory receptor OX40 (CD134), was an agonistic, fully human IgG2 monoclonal antibody. In the dose-escalation cohort, roughly 82% of patients were male, and the mean age was 60 years with a range of roughly 20 to 85. The monotherapy dose-escalation portion (N of about 50 patients) of the phase I ivuxolimab trial is reported in the paper. Peripheral TCRbeta sequencing aimed to test whether ivuxolimab altered TCR sequence diversity and caused clonal T-cell expansion. Partial responses were achieved by three dose-escalation patients, of whom one had hepatocellular carcinoma and two had cutaneous melanoma. Intravenous ivuxolimab was administered to patients every 2 weeks at six dose levels: 0.01, 0.1, 0.3, 1.5, 3 and 10 mg/kg. Of the approximately 50 dose-escalation patients, hepatocellular carcinoma was present in approximately 20, melanoma in roughly 15, renal cell carcinoma in 9 and head and neck cancer in 9. Prior anti-PD-1, anti-PD-L1 or anti-CTLA-4 therapy was permitted, and checkpoint inhibitors had been received by less than 45% of dose-escalation patients. The study at large found these results: Which antigens the clonally expanded peripheral T cells were specific for was not determined. At doses of 0.1 to 3.0 mg/kg, clonal expansion of both CD4+ and CD8+ blood T cells was observed from baseline to week 6. After ivuxolimab, more expanded clones were found on average in CD8+ T cells than in CD4+ T cells. Partial responders in the 0.1-3.0 mg/kg groups had among the lowest normalized peripheral clonal expansion, especially among CD8+ T cells. Low levels of normalized T-cell clonal expansion were also seen in some nonresponding patients.

Patients with a history of autoimmune disease or receiving systemic immunosuppression were excluded from the trial. Peripheral blood for TCR sequencing was collected from all dose cohorts at baseline, on cycle 4 day 1, and on cycle 7 day 1. Samples came from an open-label, multicenter, first-in-human phase I dose-escalation trial of ivuxolimab. The trial enrolled adults with locally advanced or metastatic head and neck squamous cell, hepatocellular, melanoma or renal cell carcinoma. CD4+ and CD8+ T cells were sorted separately from peripheral blood before TCR sequencing. To sequence the TCRbeta CDR3 region, genomic DNA was isolated from the sorted cells. TCRbeta CDR3 regions were sequenced using the immunoSEQ Assay. Drawn from immuneACCESS, this table holds only the in-frame rearrangements with V and J called that TCRdb kept. Clones are partly lost; checked studies trace under half to an unresolved V gene and leave the rest unexplained. Within this sample are tens of thousands of clones, with around nine tenths of them counted one time only. The ten largest clones capture about 0.8% of the sample.

V loses 5 bases of germline sequence and J loses 3 bases, and the interval between the two ends is 16 bases. Counted from cysteine to phenylalanine, this CDR3 has 16 amino acids. Of all the DNA, just the CDR3 is kept, 48 bases in frame from base 1. Looking up the germline V gene yields CDR1 ENHRY and CDR2 SYGVKD. A note on this clone: Its antigen remains unidentified. Per-nucleotide qualities are absent, and no much larger clonotype sits a single base away.

The sequence derives from an adult with an advanced solid tumor such as melanoma, head and neck, liver or kidney cancer. The chain was built from TRBV10-3 and TRBJ2-2; TRBD2 could be the D gene, as 5 bases match. The sequencing here drew on CD4+ or CD8+ T cells sorted from blood, taken in a trial of the OX40 agonist ivuxolimab. The DNA sequence is given as TGTGCCATCAGTTTCACCCGGGGTGCAGACACCGGGGAGCTGTTTTTT. Translated, this is CAISFTRGADTGELFF.